These T cell receptor beta chains were read from a single sample in a study of cytomegalovirus exposure and HLA in healthy donors. Profiled with immunoSEQ multiplex PCR; TCRdb holds only in-frame clones, not every one. Of roughly 190,000 clones detected, over 60% appear once; the ten largest clones hold approximately 5%. Material for sequencing was PBMCs. The receptors stem from a man younger than 45 in good health and CMV-seropositive. The CDR3 runs from the conserved cysteine through the conserved F or W. A D gene is named only where the DNA matches it firmly. Clone size is stated in some rows and not others, as once, few, many or a class when expanded.

>-|TRBV7-9|TRBD2|TRBJ2-5
CASSSILAGSGETQYF
TGTGCCAGCAGCTCTATCCTAGCGGGGTCAGGAGAGACCCAGTACTTC
>-|TRBV19|TRBD2|TRBJ2-1
CASSMGGTSGSNNEQFF
TGTGCCAGTAGTATGGGGGGGACTAGCGGAAGTAACAATGAGCAGTTCTTC
>-|TRBV10-3|TRBD1|TRBJ1-4
CAISGTGRKEKLFF
TGTGCCATCAGTGGGACAGGGAGAAAAGAAAAACTGTTTTTT
>-|TRBV28|-|TRBJ1-1
CASSLWATTEAFF
TGTGCCAGCAGTTTATGGGCAACCACTGAAGCTTTCTTT
>-|TRBV6-1|TRBD2|TRBJ2-1
CASSDAGGAGGDNEQFF
TGTGCCAGCAGTGACGCCGGGGGAGCGGGGGGAGACAATGAGCAGTTCTTC
>few|TRBV2|TRBD1|TRBJ2-5
CASSVGTGRQETQYF
TGTGCCAGCAGTGTGGGGACAGGAAGACAAGAGACCCAGTACTTC
>-|TRBV19|TRBD1|TRBJ1-5
CASSGLDRGFNQPQHF
TGTGCCAGTAGCGGATTGGACAGGGGGTTCAATCAGCCCCAGCATTTT
>-|TRBV6-5|-|TRBJ2-2
CASSYRGSSTGELFF
TGTGCCAGCAGTTACAGGGGGTCGAGCACCGGGGAGCTGTTTTTT
>-|TRBV15|-|TRBJ2-1
CATSRDLNNEQFF
TGTGCCACCAGCAGAGATCTAAACAATGAGCAGTTCTTC
>few|TRBV18|TRBD2|TRBJ2-3
CASSPPRGGNPVDPTDTQYF
TGTGCCAGCTCACCACCCCGGGGGGGAAACCCCGTAGACCCCACAGATACGCAGTATTTT
>once|TRBV5-8|TRBD1|TRBJ1-3
CASSLGQGTGNTIYF
TGTGCCAGCAGCCTGGGACAGGGGACCGGAAACACCATATATTTT
>-|TRBV28|TRBD1|TRBJ1-5
CASSSPGGPNQPQHF
TGTGCCAGCAGTTCCCCAGGGGGACCCAATCAGCCCCAGCATTTT
>-|TRBV19|-|TRBJ1-6
CASSPALRQTYNSPLHF
TGTGCCAGTAGTCCCGCATTGAGACAGACCTATAATTCCCCCCTCCACTTT